The rows below give T cell receptor beta chains drawn from one sample of a study of T cells in Graves' hyperthyroidism and ophthalmopathy. TCRdb used MiXCR to reprocess the multiplex PCR reads, holding one entry per CDR3 protein. The sample includes about 640,000 distinct CDR3 sequences, more than 20% seen only once; the top ten take roughly 30%. Material for sequencing was blood. The receptors shown here come from a man aged 25-45 years with Graves' ophthalmopathy. Both conserved end residues are part of each CDR3. The D gene is left open where the match is weak. Only some rows state a clone size, as once, few, many or a class for expanded clones.

size: .; D: .; V: TRBV12-3/TRBV12-4; J: TRBJ1-1; DNA: TGTGCCAGCAGCCAGGTAGGCGGTGAGGCTTTCTTT; CDR3: CASSQVGGEAFF
size: many; D: .; V: TRBV28; J: TRBJ1-2; DNA: TGTGCCAGCAGTTTAGGGGGGCTAAGGGGCTACACCTTC; CDR3: CASSLGGLRGYTF
size: many; D: .; V: TRBV7-8; J: TRBJ2-5; DNA: TGTGCCAGCAGCTTAGACAGTATACAAGAGACCCAGTACTTC; CDR3: CASSLDSIQETQYF
size: few; D: .; V: TRBV7-9; J: TRBJ1-5; DNA: TGTGCCAGCAGCTTCTCGGGACACCCGGGAGGAATGCGCAATCAGCCCCAGCATTTT; CDR3: CASSFSGHPGGMRNQPQHF
size: many; D: TRBD1; V: TRBV12-3/TRBV12-4; J: TRBJ1-5; DNA: TGTGCCAGCAGTAGGGGGACAGCCTATAGCAATCAGCCCCAGCATTTT; CDR3: CASSRGTAYSNQPQHF
size: .; D: .; V: TRBV6-1; J: TRBJ2-1; DNA: TGTGCCAGCAGGGATTCCCCAGGAGTGGAGCAGTTCTTC; CDR3: CASRDSPGVEQFF
size: .; D: .; V: TRBV7-2; J: TRBJ2-3; DNA: TGTGCCAGCAGCGTTTTCACAGATACGCAGTATTTT; CDR3: CASSVFTDTQYF
size: many; D: .; V: TRBV2; J: TRBJ2-7; DNA: TGTGCCAGCAGTGATGATGTAGGGGACTCGGCCTACGAGCAGTACTTC; CDR3: CASSDDVGDSAYEQYF
size: many; D: .; V: TRBV5-1; J: TRBJ2-7; DNA: TGCGCCAGCAGCGCCTTACTTGGGACTTCCTACGAGCAGTACTTC; CDR3: CASSALLGTSYEQYF
size: .; D: TRBD1; V: TRBV4-1; J: TRBJ2-7; DNA: TGCGCCAGCAGCCGGGGCAGGGGGAGCTCCTACGAGCAGTACTTC; CDR3: CASSRGRGSSYEQYF
size: .; D: .; V: TRBV19; J: TRBJ1-5; DNA: TGTGCCAGTAAACAGGACAGAGCCAATCAGCCCCAGCATTTT; CDR3: CASKQDRANQPQHF
size: few; D: TRBD1; V: TRBV20-1; J: TRBJ2-1; DNA: TGCAGTGCTAAAGACAGGGGGCGGGCGGCGAACAATGAGCAGTTCTTC; CDR3: CSAKDRGRAANNEQFF
size: many; D: .; V: TRBV27; J: TRBJ1-2; DNA: TGTGCCAGCAGCTCCCGAGGTGAGGGTCTCAATGGCTACACCTTC; CDR3: CASSSRGEGLNGYTF
size: .; D: TRBD1; V: TRBV7-9; J: TRBJ2-2; DNA: TGTGCCAGCAGCTCTTACAGGGGACGAACAAACACCGGGGAGCTGTTTTTT; CDR3: CASSSYRGRTNTGELFF
size: .; D: TRBD1; V: TRBV7-9; J: TRBJ2-7; DNA: TGTGCCAGCAGCAGAGGGGACAGGGATCAAGACGAGCAGTACTTC; CDR3: CASSRGDRDQDEQYF
size: many; D: .; V: TRBV6-1; J: TRBJ1-2; DNA: TGTGCCAGCAGCCTTCGGTCAATCGGCTATGGCTACACCTTC; CDR3: CASSLRSIGYGYTF
size: few; D: TRBD2; V: TRBV10-3; J: TRBJ2-4; DNA: TGTGCCATCAGTGAGTCGTCGGGAGGGCTAGACATTCAGTACTTC; CDR3: CAISESSGGLDIQYF
size: .; D: .; V: TRBV4-2; J: TRBJ2-3; DNA: TGTGCCAGCAGCCAAGATGCCTACTCGAGACGCACAGATACGCAGTATTTT; CDR3: CASSQDAYSRRTDTQYF
size: many; D: TRBD2; V: TRBV27; J: TRBJ2-7; DNA: TGTGCCAGCGCCTTAGCGGGAGGGCCCTACGAGCAGTACTTC; CDR3: CASALAGGPYEQYF
size: many; D: .; V: TRBV7-3; J: TRBJ2-3; DNA: TGTGCCAGCAGTCAGGGACCCGGCACAGATACGCAGTATTTT; CDR3: CASSQGPGTDTQYF
size: few; D: TRBD2; V: TRBV10-3; J: TRBJ2-1; DNA: TGTGCCGTGAAGCGGGAGGGCTCCTACAATGAGCAGTTCTTC; CDR3: CAVKREGSYNEQFF
size: many; D: TRBD1; V: TRBV6-1; J: TRBJ2-3; DNA: TGTGCCAGCACCGGGACAGACACAGATACGCAGTATTTT; CDR3: CASTGTDTDTQYF
size: few; D: .; V: TRBV30; J: TRBJ2-3; DNA: TGTGCCACAATCCCCAGGTCAGGGAAAACCACAGATACGCAGTATTTT; CDR3: CATIPRSGKTTDTQYF
size: .; D: TRBD1; V: TRBV30; J: TRBJ1-1; DNA: TGTGCCTGGAGTGGGACAGGCATGAACACTGAAGCTTTCTTT; CDR3: CAWSGTGMNTEAFF
size: many; D: .; V: TRBV28; J: TRBJ1-2; DNA: TGTGCCAGCAGTTTAACGCGGGGTGCACAGAACTCTAACTATGGCTACACCTTC; CDR3: CASSLTRGAQNSNYGYTF
size: .; D: TRBD2; V: TRBV5-4; J: TRBJ2-7; DNA: TGTGCCAGCAGCCCTAGCGGGAAAACCTACGAGCAGTACTTC; CDR3: CASSPSGKTYEQYF
size: few; D: .; V: TRBV28; J: TRBJ1-3; DNA: TGTGCCAGCAGTTTACCGACCTTTGGAAACACCATATATTTT; CDR3: CASSLPTFGNTIYF
size: .; D: TRBD1; V: TRBV29-1; J: TRBJ2-5; DNA: TGCAGCGTTGAATTGGACAGGAGGGAGACCCAGTACTTC; CDR3: CSVELDRRETQYF
size: few; D: .; V: TRBV6-5; J: TRBJ2-1; DNA: TGTGCCAGCAGTTACTCGGGGAGTACTGCCTATGAGCAGTTCTTC; CDR3: CASSYSGSTAYEQFF
size: .; D: TRBD2; V: TRBV6-2/TRBV6-3; J: TRBJ2-1; DNA: TGTGCCAGCAGTCCTAGCGGGAGCCCCGTCCATGATCAGTTCTTC; CDR3: CASSPSGSPVHDQFF
size: many; D: TRBD1; V: TRBV28; J: TRBJ2-7; DNA: TGTGCCAGCAGTCCACAGGGGGCGATCACCTACGAGCAGTACTTC; CDR3: CASSPQGAITYEQYF
size: .; D: TRBD1; V: TRBV9; J: TRBJ1-3; DNA: TGTGCCAGCAGCGCGTTTTACACCGAACAGGGGAACGGAAACACCATATATTTT; CDR3: CASSAFYTEQGNGNTIYF
size: .; D: TRBD1; V: TRBV19; J: TRBJ2-2; DNA: TGTGCCAGTAGTGTCCGGACAGGGGAGATTGCCGGGGAGCTGTTTTTT; CDR3: CASSVRTGEIAGELFF
size: .; D: .; V: TRBV4-3; J: TRBJ2-3; DNA: TGCGCCAGCAGCCAAGACAGATACACAGATACGCAGTATTTT; CDR3: CASSQDRYTDTQYF
size: .; D: TRBD1; V: TRBV6-6; J: TRBJ2-7; DNA: TGTGCCAGCAGTTACTCACCCGACAGGGGGGACTACGAGCAGTACTTC; CDR3: CASSYSPDRGDYEQYF
size: many; D: .; V: TRBV13; J: TRBJ1-4; DNA: TGTGCCAGCAGCCTCGAGACAGGTTTGGGAAATGAAAAACTGTTTTTT; CDR3: CASSLETGLGNEKLFF
size: .; D: .; V: TRBV11-2; J: TRBJ2-5; DNA: TGTGCCAGCAGCCTAGGTCCCAGGTTTCAAGAGACCCAGTACTTC; CDR3: CASSLGPRFQETQYF
size: few; D: TRBD2; V: TRBV30; J: TRBJ2-3; DNA: TGTGCCTGGAGTCTAGGCCTAGCGGACACAGATACGCAGTATTTT; CDR3: CAWSLGLADTDTQYF
size: .; D: .; V: TRBV2; J: TRBJ1-5; DNA: TGTGCCAGCAACCTCCAAGACCGGGGCCTCAATCAGCCCCAGCATTTT; CDR3: CASNLQDRGLNQPQHF
size: many; D: .; V: TRBV2; J: TRBJ2-1; DNA: TGTGCCAGCAGGGAAACCTTCTCCTCATCCTACAATGAGCAGTTCTTC; CDR3: CASRETFSSSYNEQFF
size: .; D: .; V: TRBV3-1; J: TRBJ1-4; DNA: TGTGCCAGCAGCCAACGACAGACAACTAATGAAAAACTGTTTTTT; CDR3: CASSQRQTTNEKLFF
size: few; D: TRBD1; V: TRBV30; J: TRBJ1-5; DNA: TGTGCCTGGAGTGTGGACAGGGGAAACCCTTATAGCAATCAGCCCCAGCATTTT; CDR3: CAWSVDRGNPYSNQPQHF
size: .; D: TRBD2; V: TRBV12-3/TRBV12-4; J: TRBJ2-1; DNA: TGTGCCAGCAGGCCGTCCGGGACTAGTAGGGGGAATGAGCAGTTCTTC; CDR3: CASRPSGTSRGNEQFF
size: few; D: .; V: TRBV24-1; J: TRBJ1-2; DNA: TGTGCCACCAGTGGAACCGACAGTAGTCTGGACTATGGCTACACCTTC; CDR3: CATSGTDSSLDYGYTF
size: once; D: .; V: TRBV20-1; J: TRBJ1-4; DNA: TGCAGTGCTAGAGCCAGAGTAGGGTATGAAAAACTGTTTTTT; CDR3: CSARARVGYEKLFF
size: .; D: TRBD1; V: TRBV4-3; J: TRBJ2-2; DNA: TGCGCCAGCAGCCCCTCCGGGACAGTCACCGGGGAGCTGTTTTTT; CDR3: CASSPSGTVTGELFF
size: many; D: .; V: TRBV2; J: TRBJ1-5; DNA: TGTGCCAGCAGTGTCCGAACTGCGAATCAGCCCCAGCATTTT; CDR3: CASSVRTANQPQHF
size: few; D: .; V: TRBV4-1; J: TRBJ1-2; DNA: TGCGCCAGCAGCCAAGATTACGAGCGGGGCTACACCTTC; CDR3: CASSQDYERGYTF